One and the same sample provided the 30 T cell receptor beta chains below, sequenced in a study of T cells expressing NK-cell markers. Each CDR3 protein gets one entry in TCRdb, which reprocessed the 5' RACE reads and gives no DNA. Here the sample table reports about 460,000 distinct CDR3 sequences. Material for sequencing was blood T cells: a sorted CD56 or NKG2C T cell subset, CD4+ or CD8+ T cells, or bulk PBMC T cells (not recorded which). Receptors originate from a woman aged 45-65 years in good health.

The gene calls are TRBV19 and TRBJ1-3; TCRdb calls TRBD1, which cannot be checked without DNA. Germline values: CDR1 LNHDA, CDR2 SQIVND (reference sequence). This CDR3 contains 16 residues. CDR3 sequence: CASSISGQLTGNTIYF.

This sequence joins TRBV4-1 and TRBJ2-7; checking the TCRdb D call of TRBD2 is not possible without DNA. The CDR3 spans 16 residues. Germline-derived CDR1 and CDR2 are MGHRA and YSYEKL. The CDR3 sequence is CASSPLGQGRSYEQYF.

The CDR3 protein is CASTEGLDTQYF. The chain links TRBV5-1 to TRBJ2-3; lacking DNA, the TRBD2 call made by TCRdb goes unchecked. Germline loops: CDR1 SGHRS, CDR2 YFSETQ. The CDR3 has 12 amino acids.

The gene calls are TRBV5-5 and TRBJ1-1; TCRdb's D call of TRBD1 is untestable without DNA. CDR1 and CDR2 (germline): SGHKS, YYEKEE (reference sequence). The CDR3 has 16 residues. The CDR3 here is CASSSDPGHDGTEAFF.

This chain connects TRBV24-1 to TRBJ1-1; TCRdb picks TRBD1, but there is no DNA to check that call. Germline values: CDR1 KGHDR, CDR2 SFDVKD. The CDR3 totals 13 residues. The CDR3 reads CATRGRGWTEAFF.

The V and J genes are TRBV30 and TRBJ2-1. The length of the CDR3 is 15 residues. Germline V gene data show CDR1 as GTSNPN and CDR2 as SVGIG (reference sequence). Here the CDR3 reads CAWSVGSQTYNEQFF.

The CDR3 loop reads CASREMGLAMRTGELFF. The chain carries TRBV12-3 or TRBV12-4 and TRBJ2-2; TCRdb returns TRBD2, unconfirmable since there is no DNA. The CDR3 contains 17 residues.

The CDR3 here is CATSVGAPGTSGRALRDTQYF. The V gene is TRBV24-1, the J gene TRBJ2-3; the TCRdb call, TRBD2, lacks DNA for checking. The CDR3 has 21 amino acids. Germline V gives CDR1 KGHDR, CDR2 SFDVKD.

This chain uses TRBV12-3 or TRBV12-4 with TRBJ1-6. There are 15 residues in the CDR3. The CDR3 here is CASSFAAASNSPLHF.

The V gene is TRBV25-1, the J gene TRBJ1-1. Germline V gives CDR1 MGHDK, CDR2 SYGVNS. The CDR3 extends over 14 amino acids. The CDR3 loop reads CASSELFTSAEAFF.

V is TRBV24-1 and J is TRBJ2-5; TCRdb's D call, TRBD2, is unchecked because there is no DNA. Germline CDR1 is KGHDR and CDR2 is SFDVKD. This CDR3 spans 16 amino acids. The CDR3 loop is CATSDLTSGDQETQYF.

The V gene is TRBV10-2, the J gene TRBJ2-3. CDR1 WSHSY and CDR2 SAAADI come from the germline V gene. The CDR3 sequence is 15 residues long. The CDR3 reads CASTPVAGGTDTQYF.

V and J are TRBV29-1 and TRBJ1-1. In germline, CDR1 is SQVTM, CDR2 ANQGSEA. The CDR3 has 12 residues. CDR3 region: CSVDPMGTEAFF.

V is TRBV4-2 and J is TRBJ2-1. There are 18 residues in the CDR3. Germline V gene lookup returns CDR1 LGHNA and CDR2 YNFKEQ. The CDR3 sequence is CASSQDRGAQSSYNEQFF.

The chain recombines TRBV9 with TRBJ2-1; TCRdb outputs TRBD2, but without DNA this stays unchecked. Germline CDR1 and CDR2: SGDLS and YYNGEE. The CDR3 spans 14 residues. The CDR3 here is CASSPGTSAGEQFF.

The CDR3 sequence is CATSDLQGPGELFF. This chain joins TRBV24-1 and TRBJ2-2; TCRdb's assignment of TRBD2 cannot be checked, as there is no DNA. Germline V CDR1 and CDR2: KGHDR, SFDVKD. The CDR3 length is 14 residues.

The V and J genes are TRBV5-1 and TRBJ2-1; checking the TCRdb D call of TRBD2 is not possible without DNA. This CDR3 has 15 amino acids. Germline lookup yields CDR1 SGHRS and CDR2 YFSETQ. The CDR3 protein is CASSPGGSGSSEQFF. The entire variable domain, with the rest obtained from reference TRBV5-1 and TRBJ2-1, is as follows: KAGVTQTPRYLIKTRGQQVTLSCSPISGHRSVSWYQQTPGQGLQFLFEYFSETQRNKGNFPGRFSGRQFSNSRSEMNVSTLELGDSALYLCASSPGGSGSSEQFFGPGTRLTVL.

The CDR3 protein is CAISTREGTEAFF. The chain combines TRBV10-3 with TRBJ1-1. The CDR3 loop spans 13 amino acids. Germline lookup yields CDR1 ENHRY and CDR2 SYGVKD.

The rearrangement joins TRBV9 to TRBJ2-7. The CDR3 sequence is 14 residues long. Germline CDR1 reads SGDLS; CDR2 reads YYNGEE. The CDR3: CASSVDEISYEQYF.

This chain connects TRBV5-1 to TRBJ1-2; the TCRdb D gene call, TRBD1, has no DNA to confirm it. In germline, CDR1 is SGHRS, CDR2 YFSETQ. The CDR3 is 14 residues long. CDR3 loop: CASSPIRTGDGYTF.

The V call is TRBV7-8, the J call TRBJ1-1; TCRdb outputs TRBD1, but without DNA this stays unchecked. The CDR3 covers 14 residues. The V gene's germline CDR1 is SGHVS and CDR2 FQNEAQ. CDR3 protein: CASSLASGQGKAFF.

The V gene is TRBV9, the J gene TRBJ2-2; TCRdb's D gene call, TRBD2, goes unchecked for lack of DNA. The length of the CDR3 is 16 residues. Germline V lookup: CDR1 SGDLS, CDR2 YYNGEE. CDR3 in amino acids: CASSLRLAGGAGELFF.

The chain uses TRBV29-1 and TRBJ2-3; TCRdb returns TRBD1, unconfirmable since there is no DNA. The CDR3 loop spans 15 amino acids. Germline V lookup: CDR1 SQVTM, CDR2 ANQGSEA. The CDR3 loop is CSETGQGVFTDTQYF.

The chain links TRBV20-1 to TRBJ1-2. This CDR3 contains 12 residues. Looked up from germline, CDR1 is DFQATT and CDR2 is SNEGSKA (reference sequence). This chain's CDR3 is CSATPNHYGYTF.

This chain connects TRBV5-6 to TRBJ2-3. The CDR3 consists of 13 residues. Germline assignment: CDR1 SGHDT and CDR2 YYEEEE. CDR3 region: CASSLGWLYAQYF.

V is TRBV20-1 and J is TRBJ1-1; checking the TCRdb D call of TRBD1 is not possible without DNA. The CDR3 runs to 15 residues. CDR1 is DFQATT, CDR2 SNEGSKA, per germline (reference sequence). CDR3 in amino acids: CSARLTGVKDTEAFF.

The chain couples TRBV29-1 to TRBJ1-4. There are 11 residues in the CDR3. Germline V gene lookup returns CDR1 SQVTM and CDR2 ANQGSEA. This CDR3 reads CSVDTGEKLFF.

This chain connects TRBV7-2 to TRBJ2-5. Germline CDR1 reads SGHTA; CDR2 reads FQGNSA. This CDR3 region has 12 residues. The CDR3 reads CASSFPKETQYF.

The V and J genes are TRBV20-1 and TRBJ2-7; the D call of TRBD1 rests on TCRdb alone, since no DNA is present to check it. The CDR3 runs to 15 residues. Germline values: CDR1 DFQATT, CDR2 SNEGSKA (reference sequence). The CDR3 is CSARDRAGRTYEQYF.

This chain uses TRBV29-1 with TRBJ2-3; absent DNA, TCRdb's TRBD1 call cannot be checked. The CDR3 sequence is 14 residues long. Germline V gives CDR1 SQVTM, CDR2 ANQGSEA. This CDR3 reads CSVAGRGRTDTQYF.